Given below is one T cell receptor (beta chain) in context. The sample belongs to a study of blood T cell repertoires in COVID-19. Study-wide background: The United States, Italy and Spain supplied acute and convalescent COVID-19 samples. The analysed material was cDNA or gDNA that came from T cells, B-cell-depleted T cells, or PBMCs.

In the study's own analysis: The authors estimated nucleated cell counts from reference gene primer amplification. Using immunoSEQ multiplex PCR, the repertoire was profiled, and TCRdb retains in-frame clones only, with some absent. V and J calls and clone size are those listed in that table; D and trimming were worked out from the DNA. The profile shows approximately 360,000 clones, around 83% of them singletons. The CDR3 runs 13 residues. CDR1 and CDR2 from the germline V gene are SGDLS and YYNGEE. V was trimmed by 4 bases and J by 4 bases, leaving 11 bases between them. Cohorts were assigned according to the clinical history that participants reported.

V gene TRBV9 combines with J gene TRBJ1-2, with D possibly TRBD1 on 6 matching bases. The clonotype originates from a woman in her forties or fifties who had recovered from COVID-19. Sequencing was performed on PBMCs or T cells enriched from blood (not recorded which). The CDR3 loop reads CASSPRGAYGYTF. DNA of the CDR3: TGTGCCAGCAGCCCCCGGGGGGCCTATGGCTACACCTTC.